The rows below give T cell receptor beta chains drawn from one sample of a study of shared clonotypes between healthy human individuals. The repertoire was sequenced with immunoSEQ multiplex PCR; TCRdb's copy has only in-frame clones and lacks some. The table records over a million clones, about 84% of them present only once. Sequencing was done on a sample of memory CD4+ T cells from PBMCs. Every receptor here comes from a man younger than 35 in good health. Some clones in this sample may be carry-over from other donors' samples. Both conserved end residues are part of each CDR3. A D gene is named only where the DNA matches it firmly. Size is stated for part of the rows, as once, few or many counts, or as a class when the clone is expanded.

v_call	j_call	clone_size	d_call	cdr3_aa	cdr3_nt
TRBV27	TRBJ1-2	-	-	CASSVDRRYGYTF	TGTGCCAGCAGTGTAGACAGGAGATATGGCTACACCTTC
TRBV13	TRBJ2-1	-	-	CASSLVLGLDNEQFF	TGTGCCAGCAGCTTAGTTTTAGGCCTGGATAATGAGCAGTTCTTC
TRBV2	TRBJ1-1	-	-	CASSEAYGTLNTEAFF	TGTGCCAGCAGTGAAGCGTATGGGACCCTGAACACTGAAGCTTTCTTT
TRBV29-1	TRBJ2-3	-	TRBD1	CSVEGQGVTDTQYF	TGCAGCGTGGAAGGACAGGGAGTCACAGATACGCAGTATTTT
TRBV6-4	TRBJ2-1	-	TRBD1	CASSGWDRAYNEQFF	TGTGCCAGCAGTGGTTGGGACAGAGCCTACAATGAGCAGTTCTTC
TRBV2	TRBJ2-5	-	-	CASSDGGETQYF	TGTGCCAGCAGTGATGGAGGGGAGACCCAGTACTTC
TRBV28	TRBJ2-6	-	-	CASTSWGGSGANVLTF	TGTGCCAGCACTTCCTGGGGTGGCTCTGGGGCCAACGTCCTGACTTTC
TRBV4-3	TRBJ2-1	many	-	CASSQDGGRNEQFF	TGCGCCAGCAGCCAAGATGGGGGGCGAAATGAGCAGTTCTTC
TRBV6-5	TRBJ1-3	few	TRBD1	CASIPHRGSGNTIYF	TGTGCCAGCATACCTCACAGGGGCTCTGGAAACACCATATATTTT
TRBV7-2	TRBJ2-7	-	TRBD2	CASSSSWTSGRAQHF	TGTGCCAGCAGCTCGAGTTGGACTAGCGGGAGGGCCCAACACTTC
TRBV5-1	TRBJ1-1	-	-	CASTPGGTLQGNTEAFF	TGCGCCAGCACCCCGGGAGGGACCCTTCAGGGGAACACTGAAGCTTTCTTT
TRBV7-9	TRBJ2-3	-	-	CASSLSQGTDTQYF	TGTGCCAGCAGCTTAAGCCAGGGAACAGATACGCAGTATTTT
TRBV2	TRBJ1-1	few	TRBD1	CASRTGQNTEAFF	TGTGCCAGCAGGACAGGGCAGAACACTGAAGCTTTCTTT
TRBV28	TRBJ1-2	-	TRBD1	CASSLNQPGQGDGYTF	TGTGCCAGCAGTTTGAACCAACCGGGACAGGGTGATGGCTACACCTTC
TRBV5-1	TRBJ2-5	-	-	CASSLVGGETQYF	TGCGCCAGCAGCTTGGTGGGAGGTGAGACCCAGTACTTC
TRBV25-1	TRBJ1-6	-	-	CASSGGRGNSPLHF	TGTGCCAGCAGTGGTGGCAGGGGAAATTCACCCCTCCACTTT
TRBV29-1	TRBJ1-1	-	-	CSVVGSYTEAFF	TGCAGCGTAGTAGGGTCGTACACTGAAGCTTTCTTT
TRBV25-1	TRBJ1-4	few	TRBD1	CASSESGRGRTTNEKLFF	TGTGCCAGCAGTGAATCCGGCAGGGGGCGAACAACTAATGAAAAACTGTTTTTT
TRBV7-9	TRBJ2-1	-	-	CASSLGREQFF	TGTGCCAGCAGCTTAGGGCGGGAGCAGTTCTTC
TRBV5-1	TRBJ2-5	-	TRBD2	CASSLVASGKETQYF	TGCGCCAGCAGCTTGGTAGCCAGCGGGAAAGAGACCCAGTACTTC
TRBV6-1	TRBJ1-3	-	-	CASSEYGTSSSGNTIYF	TGTGCCAGCAGTGAATACGGGACGTCGAGCTCTGGAAACACCATATATTTT
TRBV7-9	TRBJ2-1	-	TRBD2	CASSPRAGGPSNEQFF	TGTGCCAGCAGCCCGAGAGCGGGAGGGCCCTCCAATGAGCAGTTCTTC
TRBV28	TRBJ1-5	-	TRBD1	CASSRLGTGGAVVEQPQHF	TGTGCCAGCAGCCGCCTAGGGACAGGGGGCGCGGTAGTGGAACAGCCCCAGCATTTT
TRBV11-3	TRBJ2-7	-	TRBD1	CASSQDRERERDEQYF	TGTGCCAGCAGCCAAGACAGGGAACGGGAAAGGGACGAGCAGTACTTC
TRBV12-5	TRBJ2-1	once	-	CASGPGDSYNEQFF	TGTGCTAGTGGTCCGGGGGACAGCTACAATGAGCAGTTCTTC
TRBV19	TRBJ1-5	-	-	CASSPGQGLNQPQHF	TGTGCCAGTAGCCCTGGGCAGGGGCTCAATCAGCCCCAGCATTTT
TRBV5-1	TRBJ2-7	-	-	CASSSATSRSSYEQYF	TGCGCCAGCAGCTCGGCAACTAGCAGGAGCTCCTACGAGCAGTACTTC
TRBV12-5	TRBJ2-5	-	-	CASGPRPETQYF	TGTGCTAGTGGTCCCCGCCCGGAGACCCAGTACTTC
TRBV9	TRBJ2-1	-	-	CASSVGVRGSSYNEQFF	TGTGCCAGCAGCGTAGGGGTGCGGGGAAGCTCCTACAATGAGCAGTTCTTC
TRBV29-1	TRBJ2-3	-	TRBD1	CSVWTGALLNTQYF	TGCAGCGTTTGGACAGGGGCGCTTCTAAATACGCAGTATTTT
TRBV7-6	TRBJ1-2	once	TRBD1	CASSLQGQGNYGYTF	TGTGCCAGCAGCCTCCAGGGACAGGGGAACTATGGCTACACCTTC
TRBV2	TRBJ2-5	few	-	CASSEALGGSQETQYF	TGTGCCAGCAGTGAAGCGCTTGGAGGCAGCCAAGAGACCCAGTACTTC
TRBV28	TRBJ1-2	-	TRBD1	CASRTYDRGYGYTF	TGTGCCAGCAGAACATACGACAGGGGCTATGGCTACACCTTC
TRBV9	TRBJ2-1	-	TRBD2	CASSVLGIAGPNEQFF	TGTGCCAGCAGCGTGCTTGGGATAGCGGGTCCCAATGAGCAGTTCTTC
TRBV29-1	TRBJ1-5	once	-	CSVDVGGAGEPQHF	TGCAGCGTTGACGTCGGCGGGGCCGGAGAGCCCCAGCATTTT
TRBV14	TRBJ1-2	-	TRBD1	CASSPLRFRDRDGYTF	TGTGCCAGCAGCCCGCTTAGGTTCCGGGACAGGGATGGCTACACCTTC
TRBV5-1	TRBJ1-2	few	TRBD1	CASSPGQGASGYTF	TGCGCCAGCAGCCCGGGACAGGGGGCGTCTGGCTACACCTTC
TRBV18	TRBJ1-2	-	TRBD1	CASSLPGQGVNYGYTF	TGTGCCAGCTCACTTCCGGGACAGGGGGTCAACTATGGCTACACCTTC
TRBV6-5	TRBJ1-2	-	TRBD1	CASSRQGWHGYTF	TGTGCCAGCAGTCGACAGGGGTGGCATGGCTACACCTTC
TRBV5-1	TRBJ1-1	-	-	CASSQKTGPNTEAFF	TGCGCCAGCAGCCAAAAGACAGGACCCAATACTGAAGCTTTCTTT
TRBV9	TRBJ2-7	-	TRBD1	CASSDRDRGFTYEQYF	TGTGCCAGCAGCGACCGGGACAGGGGTTTCACCTACGAGCAGTACTTC
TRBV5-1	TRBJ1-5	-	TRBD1	CASSLGTASSNQPQHF	TGCGCCAGCAGCCTCGGGACAGCGAGTAGCAATCAGCCCCAGCATTTT
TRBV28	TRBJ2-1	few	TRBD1	CASQTGAYNEQFF	TGTGCCAGCCAGACAGGGGCCTACAATGAGCAGTTCTTC
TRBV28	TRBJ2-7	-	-	CASSYSTGVYEQYF	TGTGCCAGCAGTTACTCGACAGGTGTCTACGAGCAGTACTTC
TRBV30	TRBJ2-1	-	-	CAWSRGTLNNEQFF	TGTGCCTGGAGTAGGGGGACACTCAACAATGAGCAGTTCTTC
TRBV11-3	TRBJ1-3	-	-	CASSSRPGPGNTIYF	TGTGCCAGCAGCTCAAGGCCGGGACCTGGAAACACCATATATTTT
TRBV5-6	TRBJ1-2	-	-	CASSRRDLYGYTF	TGTGCCAGCAGCCGGAGGGACTTATATGGCTACACCTTC
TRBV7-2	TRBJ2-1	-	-	CASSLADLFNEQFF	TGTGCCAGCAGCTTAGCCGATCTCTTCAATGAGCAGTTCTTC
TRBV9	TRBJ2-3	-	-	CASSSRGGADRGDTQYF	TGTGCCAGCAGCTCACGTGGGGGGGCGGACCGTGGAGATACGCAGTATTTT
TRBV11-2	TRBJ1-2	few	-	CASSLAHIYGYTF	TGTGCCAGCAGCTTAGCTCACATCTATGGCTACACCTTC
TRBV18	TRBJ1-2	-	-	CASSPTGSRANYGYTF	TGTGCCAGCTCACCAACCGGGAGTAGGGCTAACTATGGCTACACCTTC
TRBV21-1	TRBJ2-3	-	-	CASSTQDKRGTGGTDTQYF	TGTGCCAGCAGCACGCAAGACAAAAGGGGGACAGGGGGCACAGATACGCAGTATTTT
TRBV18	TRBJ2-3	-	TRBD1	CASSPFGPQGGLFTDTQYF	TGTGCCAGCTCACCATTTGGTCCCCAAGGGGGCCTTTTCACAGATACGCAGTATTTT